These 8 T cell receptor beta chains were all obtained from the same sample, sequenced in a study of blood T cell repertoires in COVID-19. Sequencing used immunoSEQ multiplex PCR; TCRdb keeps in-frame clones, though not all of them. Of about 130,000 clones in the sample, around nine tenths were seen once. Sample: peripheral blood. Receptor source: a woman at least 80 years old with acute or convalescent COVID-19.

The chain is built from TRBV11-1 and TRBJ2-1; 7 nucleotides align to TRBD1. This CDR3 region has 15 residues. Germline lookup yields CDR1 SGHAT and CDR2 FQDESV (reference sequence). With 7 bases clipped from V and 2 bases from J, the junction kept 8 bases outside the gene matches. DNA of the CDR3: TGTGCCAGCACCACAGACAGGGCTACCTACAATGAGCAGTTCTTC. Translating gives CASTTDRATYNEQFF. Using reference TRBV11-1 and TRBJ2-1 for the parts outside the CDR3, the full variable domain is EAEVAQSPRYKITEKSQAVAFWCDPISGHATLYWYRQILGQGPELLVQFQDESVVDDSQLPKDRFSAERLKGVDSTLKIQPAELGDSAMYLCASTTDRATYNEQFFGPGTRLTVL.

V usage is TRBV4-2 and J usage is TRBJ2-5, with a weak D call TRBD1 (6 bases). The CDR3 has 15 amino acids. V was clipped by 4 bases and J by 2 bases, with 14 bases between them. Looked up from germline, CDR1 is LGHNA and CDR2 is YNFKEQ. CDR3 sequence reads: CASSPGTTGQETQYF. The CDR3 DNA reads as TGTGCCAGCAGCCCCGGGACAACCGGACAAGAGACCCAGTACTTC.

The V call is TRBV9, the J call TRBJ1-4; 7 nucleotides align to TRBD1. Germline V lookup: CDR1 SGDLS, CDR2 YYNGEE. The V gene end was trimmed by 2 bases and the J gene end by 8 bases; junction bases not matched to a gene: 6. This CDR3 region has 14 residues. The CDR3 sequence: CASSVTGTGEKLFF. The CDR3 coding sequence is TGTGCCAGCAGCGTGACAGGGACGGGCGAAAAACTGTTTTTT. Drawing the rest from reference TRBV9 and TRBJ1-4, the complete variable domain is DSGVTQTPKHLITATGQRVTLRCSPRSGDLSVYWYQQSLDQGLQFLIQYYNGEERAKGNILERFSAQQFPDLHSELNLSSLELGDSALYFCASSVTGTGEKLFFGSGTQLSVL.

V usage is TRBV5-1 and J usage is TRBJ2-1; D possibly corresponds to TRBD1 (6 bases). From germline, CDR1 is SGHRS and CDR2 YFSETQ. Trimming removed 0 bases from V and 1 base from J, with 14 bases in between. The CDR3 sequence is 17 residues long. The CDR3 DNA sequence: TGCGCCAGCAGCTTGGCAGTGGGCAGGGGTTCCTACAATGAGCAGTTCTTC. Residues: CASSLAVGRGSYNEQFF.

V is TRBV2 and J is TRBJ2-7; 9 nucleotides agree with TRBD1. This CDR3 has 14 amino acids. Germline V gene sequence: CDR1 SNHLY, CDR2 FYNNEI. The trim removed 8 bases at V and 6 bases at J, leaving 11 bases unmatched. CDR3 loop: CASRWGQGKSEQYF. CDR3 bases: TGTGCCAGCCGTTGGGGACAGGGCAAGTCCGAGCAGTACTTC.

This clone occurred once. The chain joins TRBV3-1 (or the pseudogene TRBV3-2) to TRBJ1-2; the D is unclear. Germline values: CDR1 LGHDT, CDR2 YNNKEL (reference sequence). The V end was cut by 1 base, the J end by 3 bases, with 18 bases between. The CDR3 is 17 residues long. For the CDR3, the DNA is TGTGCCAGCAGCCAAGCCCTCCGGGTGGGAGGGCACTATGGCTACACCTTC. It translates to CASSQALRVGGHYGYTF.

Here the CDR3 reads CASSQGRTSGRDTQYF. The CDR3 bases are TGTGCCAGCAGCCAAGGAAGGACTAGCGGGAGAGATACGCAGTATTTT. The rearrangement links TRBV4-2 to TRBJ2-3; 13 nucleotides match TRBD2. CDR1 and CDR2 (germline): LGHNA, YNFKEQ. CDR3 length: 16 residues. The ends lost 1 base at V and 5 bases at J; junction bases unmatched: 3.

This chain connects TRBV6-5 to TRBJ1-2; D uncertain. Germline CDR1 reads MNHEY; CDR2 reads SVGAGI. The CDR3 consists of 13 residues. The V end lost 2 bases, the J end lost 7 bases, and 11 bases lay between the germline ends. The CDR3 spells CASSYIGSLGYTF. The CDR3 DNA reads TGTGCCAGCAGTTACATCGGGAGTCTTGGCTACACCTTC.